These 3 T cell receptor beta chains were sequenced from one sample in a study of OX40 agonist ivuxolimab in advanced cancers. Assay used: immunoSEQ multiplex PCR; TCRdb lists only in-frame clones, some missing. The sample lists 55,000 to 75,000 clones, about four fifths seen once, with approximately 5.2% in the top ten. The material was CD4+ or CD8+ T cells sorted from blood, obtained in a trial of the OX40 agonist ivuxolimab. The receptors come from an adult with an advanced solid tumor such as melanoma, head and neck, liver or kidney cancer.

This clone was counted between two and nine times. This chain links TRBV7-2 with TRBJ2-2; the D is unclear. The V gene lost 5 bases and the J gene lost 4 bases, with 11 bases spanning the gap. CDR3 length equals 14 residues. CDR1 and CDR2 (germline): SGHTA, FQGNSA. CDR3 region: CASSPQLVTGELFF. The CDR3 nucleotides read TGTGCCAGCAGCCCTCAGTTAGTCACCGGGGAGCTGTTTTTT. Using reference TRBV7-2 and TRBJ2-2 for the parts outside the CDR3, the full variable domain is GAGVSQSPSNKVTEKGKDVELRCDPISGHTALYWYRQSLGQGLEFLIYFQGNSAPDKSGLPSDRFSAERTGGSVSTLTIQRTQQEDSAVYLCASSPQLVTGELFFGEGSRLTVL.

The chain links TRBV5-1 to TRBJ1-2, with D possibly matching TRBD1 (6 bases). The CDR3 is made up of 13 amino acids. In germline, CDR1 is SGHRS, CDR2 YFSETQ. The V end lost 0 bases, the J end lost 8 bases, and 11 bases lay between the germline ends. The CDR3 sequence: CASSLDRERGYTF. The CDR3 DNA sequence: TGCGCCAGCAGCTTGGACAGGGAAAGAGGCTACACCTTC.

The chain couples TRBV19 to TRBJ2-7; D not resolved. Germline V CDR1 and CDR2: LNHDA, SQIVND (reference sequence). This CDR3 is built from 15 residues. The V gene lost 3 bases and the J gene lost 3 bases, with 15 bases spanning the gap. The CDR3 DNA reads TGTGCCAGTAGTATTTCCCGGGTACCCTACTACGAGCAGTACTTC. Amino acid sequence: CASSISRVPYYEQYF. The full variable domain, with the rest looked up from reference TRBV19 and TRBJ2-7, is DGGITQSPKYLFRKEGQNVTLSCEQNLNHDAMYWYRQDPGQGLRLIYYSQIVNDFQKGDIAEGYSVSREKKESFPLTVTSAQKNPTAFYLCASSISRVPYYEQYFGPGTRLTVT.